This TCR beta chain was sequenced during a study of T cell responses to AZD1222 COVID-19 vaccine. Between the trimmed V and J ends, which lost 4 bases and 4 bases, there was a span of 10 bases. This CDR3 comprises 13 residues. From germline, CDR1 is LNHDA and CDR2 SQIVND (reference sequence). Assay: immunoSEQ multiplex PCR; the TCRdb copy retains only in-frame clones and omits some. The table has 95,000 to 150,000 clones, approximately 91% seen once. The TCR comes from an adult in good health. V usage is TRBV19 and J usage is TRBJ1-1, with D possibly matching TRBD1 (5 bases). The sequenced sample was peripheral blood, obtained on day 0 of AZD1222 vaccination. As DNA, the CDR3 is TGTGCCAGTAGTACCCTGGGGGGCACTGAAGCTTTCTTT. It specifies CASSTLGGTEAFF.